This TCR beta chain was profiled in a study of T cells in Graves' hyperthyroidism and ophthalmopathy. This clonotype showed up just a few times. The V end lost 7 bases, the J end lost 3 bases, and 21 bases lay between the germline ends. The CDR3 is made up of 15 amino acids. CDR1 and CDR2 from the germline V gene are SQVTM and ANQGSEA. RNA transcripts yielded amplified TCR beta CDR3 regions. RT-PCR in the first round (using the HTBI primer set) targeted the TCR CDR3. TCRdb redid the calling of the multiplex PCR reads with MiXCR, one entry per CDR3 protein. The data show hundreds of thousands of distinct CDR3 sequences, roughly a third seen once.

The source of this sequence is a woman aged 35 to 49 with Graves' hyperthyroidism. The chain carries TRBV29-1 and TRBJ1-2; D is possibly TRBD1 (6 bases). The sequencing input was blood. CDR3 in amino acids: CSGALWRGLYYGYTF. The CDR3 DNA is TGCAGCGGTGCCTTATGGAGGGGGTTATACTATGGCTACACCTTC.